This T cell receptor beta chain was identified during a study of blood T cell repertoires in COVID-19. Sequenced by immunoSEQ multiplex PCR; TCRdb stores in-frame clones only, minus some. The data show 250,000 to 400,000 clones, about 91% seen once. Germline V CDR1 and CDR2: GTSNPN, SVGIG (reference sequence). Trimming took 5 bases from V and 7 from J, leaving 11 bases between them. CDR3 length: 11 amino acids. This clone has only a few counts. The rearrangement joins TRBV30 to TRBJ2-5; D may be TRBD2 (5 bases). The specimen sequenced was peripheral blood. The clonotype originates from a woman in her 30s with COVID-19, enrolled during active disease. CDR3 DNA: TGTGCCTGGGGATGGAGGAGGACCCAGTACTTC. Amino acid sequence: CAWGWRRTQYF.